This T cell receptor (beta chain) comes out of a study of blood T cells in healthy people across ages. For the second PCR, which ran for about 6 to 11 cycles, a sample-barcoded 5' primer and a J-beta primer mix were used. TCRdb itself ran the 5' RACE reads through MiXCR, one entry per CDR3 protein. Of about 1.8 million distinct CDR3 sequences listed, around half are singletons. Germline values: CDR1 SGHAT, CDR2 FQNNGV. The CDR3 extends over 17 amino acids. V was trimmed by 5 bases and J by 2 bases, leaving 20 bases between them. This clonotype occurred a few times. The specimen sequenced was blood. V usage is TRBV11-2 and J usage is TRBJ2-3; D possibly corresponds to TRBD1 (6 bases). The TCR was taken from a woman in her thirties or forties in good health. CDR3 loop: CASSTRETGSLTDTQYF. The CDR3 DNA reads TGTGCCAGCAGCACCCGCGAGACAGGATCCCTCACAGATACGCAGTATTTT.